This is a list of T cell receptor beta chains from one sample in a study of blood T cell repertoires in COVID-19. Repertoires were generated with immunoSEQ multiplex PCR, while TCRdb's copy carries only in-frame clones and drops some. The table shows 150,000 to 200,000 clones, with 84% occurring only once. The source material was PBMCs or T cells enriched from blood (not recorded which). Source of these receptors: a man aged 50 or older who had recovered from COVID-19. CDR3s include the opening cysteine and the closing phenylalanine or tryptophan. D genes are given only for firm matches. Not every row has a clone size; where given, it reads once, few, many or a size class.

abundance	d_gene	v_gene	j_gene	CDR3aa	CDR3nt
once	.	TRBV9	TRBJ1-4	CASSRTDNEKLFF	TGTGCCAGCAGCCGGACAGATAATGAAAAACTGTTTTTT
.	.	TRBV5-4	TRBJ2-5	CASSAGDRKGETQYF	TGTGCCAGCAGCGCGGGAGACAGGAAAGGGGAGACCCAGTACTTC
.	.	TRBV2	TRBJ2-1	CASSDLSSRGRLYNEQFF	TGTGCCAGCAGTGACTTGTCGAGCCGGGGGAGACTCTACAATGAGCAGTTCTTC
.	.	TRBV6-1	TRBJ2-7	CASSEFGAVSYEQYF	TGTGCCAGCAGTGAATTTGGGGCGGTGAGCTACGAGCAGTACTTC
.	TRBD1	TRBV18	TRBJ2-3	CASSPRTGGTDTQYF	TGTGCCAGCTCACCCCGGACAGGGGGCACAGATACGCAGTATTTT
.	TRBD1	TRBV5-5	TRBJ1-2	CASGSGQGNGYTF	TGTGCCAGCGGCTCGGGACAGGGAAATGGCTACACCTTC
.	.	TRBV4-1	TRBJ1-1	CASSHQQALNTEAFF	TGCGCCAGCAGCCACCAACAGGCACTGAACACTGAAGCTTTCTTT
.	.	TRBV4-1	TRBJ1-2	CASSQERGLRFYGYTF	TGCGCCAGCAGCCAAGAACGAGGGCTCCGATTCTATGGCTACACCTTC
.	.	TRBV5-1	TRBJ1-6	CASTDTNSPLHF	TGCGCCAGCACAGACACAAATTCACCCCTCCACTTT
.	.	TRBV27	TRBJ1-5	CASSLSTQGNQPQHF	TGTGCCAGCAGTTTGTCCACCCAGGGCAATCAGCCCCAGCATTTT
.	.	TRBV11-3	TRBJ2-5	CASSPQGLAQETQYF	TGTGCCAGCAGCCCCCAGGGGCTAGCCCAAGAGACCCAGTACTTC
.	.	TRBV3-1/TRBV3-2	TRBJ2-7	CASSPGSNYEQYF	TGTGCCAGCAGCCCGGGATCCAACTACGAGCAGTACTTC
.	.	TRBV11-2	TRBJ2-7	CASSLVGGTYEQYF	TGTGCCAGCAGCTTAGTGGGAGGCACCTACGAGCAGTACTTC
.	TRBD1	TRBV18	TRBJ1-5	CASSAQGPNSNQPQHF	TGTGCCAGCTCAGCACAGGGGCCCAATAGCAATCAGCCCCAGCATTTT
.	TRBD1	TRBV19	TRBJ1-2	CASSRDGQGYGYTF	TGTGCCAGTAGCAGGGATGGACAGGGGTATGGCTACACCTTC
once	.	TRBV11-2	TRBJ2-1	CASSLVAGAQFF	TGTGCCAGCAGCTTAGTGGCGGGGGCGCAGTTCTTC
.	TRBD2	TRBV7-9	TRBJ2-1	CASSFAGGQDEQFF	TGTGCCAGCAGCTTTGCGGGGGGGCAGGATGAGCAGTTCTTC
.	.	TRBV12-3/TRBV12-4	TRBJ2-3	CASSLLRDTQYF	TGTGCCAGCAGTTTACTGAGAGATACGCAGTATTTT
.	TRBD2	TRBV27	TRBJ2-5	CASSPARLAGGQETQYF	TGTGCCAGCAGCCCTGCCAGACTAGCGGGGGGGCAAGAGACCCAGTACTTC
.	TRBD1	TRBV28	TRBJ1-4	CASSRTGVRREKLFF	TGTGCCAGCAGTAGGACAGGGGTTCGGCGTGAAAAACTGTTTTTT
.	.	TRBV30	TRBJ1-1	CAWETGNTEAFF	TGTGCCTGGGAGACAGGGAACACTGAAGCTTTCTTT
.	.	TRBV7-2	TRBJ1-4	CASSLARRGEKLFF	TGTGCCAGCAGCTTAGCCCGTCGCGGGGAAAAACTGTTTTTT